Listed below are T cell receptor beta chains from one sample, sequenced in a study of blood T cells in healthy people across ages. Each CDR3 protein gets one entry after TCRdb re-called the 5' RACE reads with MiXCR. The table lists about 830,000 distinct CDR3 sequences, around two thirds of them singletons, with roughly a quarter in the top ten. Sequenced: blood. These receptors all come from a man under 40 in good health. The CDR3 runs from the conserved cysteine through the conserved F or W. A D gene is named only where the DNA matches it firmly.

v_gene	j_gene	d_gene	CDR3aa
TRBV28	.	TRBD2	CASRLTSGGDQETQYF
TRBV18	TRBJ2-1	.	CASSSLGGSYNEQFF
TRBV5-5	TRBJ2-7	.	CASSLWRGGSYEQYF
TRBV6-5	TRBJ2-7	TRBD2	CASGRGSPSYEQYF
TRBV7-9	TRBJ2-1	TRBD2	CASRETSGGYNEQFF
TRBV10-3	TRBJ2-3	.	CAISEQALSTDTQYF
TRBV4-3	TRBJ2-6	TRBD2	CASNRELAQYSGANVLTF
TRBV6-1	TRBJ2-7	TRBD2	CASSRMGLARTPTEQYF
TRBV7-2	TRBJ2-3	TRBD1	CASRRTRTGDTDTQYF
TRBV15	TRBJ2-3	.	CATSSGYTTDTQYF
TRBV4-2	TRBJ2-2	.	CASSQVLEGGRVGELFF
TRBV15	TRBJ1-4	.	CATSRGARESEKLFF
TRBV7-3	TRBJ2-1	TRBD1	CASREMGDREVIGSYNEQFF
TRBV2	TRBJ2-5	.	CASSEARGARETQYF
TRBV7-2	TRBJ2-5	TRBD2	CASSLQTSGGQETQYF
TRBV20-1	TRBJ2-7	TRBD1	CSAQIIGTEPYEQYF
TRBV7-9	TRBJ1-1	.	CASTPQGTEAFF
TRBV12-3/TRBV12-4	TRBJ2-5	TRBD1	CASSFSGGRQETQYF
TRBV4-3	TRBJ2-1	TRBD2	CASSPSLAGVSNEQFF
TRBV6-5	TRBJ2-7	.	CASSYGRVTTYEQYF
TRBV4-3	TRBJ2-1	.	CASSHVLDLRYNEQFF
TRBV4-3	.	TRBD1	CASSKGTGETYEQYF
TRBV20-1	TRBJ1-5	.	CSARQQGYQPQHF
TRBV7-3	TRBJ1-6	TRBD1	CASSLGQGNSALHF
TRBV27	TRBJ1-6	.	CASRFWTDDSPLHF
TRBV27	TRBJ2-2	.	CASSLSRSGELFF
TRBV20-1	.	.	CSARDQLAGREQYF
TRBV4-2	TRBJ2-5	.	CASSQEGSLGETQYF
TRBV2	TRBJ1-5	.	CASSEALHGGGQPQHF
TRBV7-3	TRBJ2-2	TRBD2	CASSLSSGGGTGELFF
TRBV7-9	TRBJ2-3	TRBD2	CASTEAGDTQYF
TRBV12-3/TRBV12-4	TRBJ2-3	.	CASTPRVAASTDTQYF
TRBV15	TRBJ2-3	TRBD1	CATSIGQGRDTQYF
TRBV5-5	TRBJ2-5	.	CAGSLNGGWKETQYF
TRBV12-3/TRBV12-4	TRBJ2-1	.	CASRPRRDQEQFF
TRBV11-1	TRBJ1-1	.	CASSSSRTDPNTEAFF
TRBV7-3	TRBJ1-2	TRBD1	CASSYNRGYGYTF
TRBV12-3/TRBV12-4	TRBJ2-7	TRBD1	CASCTGQGSYEQYF
TRBV7-2	.	.	CASTSGTREQYF
TRBV29-1	.	.	CSVGQLGGHEQYF
TRBV20-1	TRBJ2-1	.	CSASLWGPEQFF
TRBV29-1	TRBJ1-2	.	CSVALEGYTF
TRBV10-3	TRBJ2-4	TRBD1	CAITRDRGDEQYF
TRBV12-3/TRBV12-4	TRBJ2-7	.	CASSFGQPSSYEQYF
TRBV20-1	TRBJ2-3	TRBD2	CSASGGISTDTQYF
TRBV20-1	TRBJ2-7	.	CSARAQLTNRRPEQYF
TRBV28	TRBJ2-7	.	CASRNTGTVNAYEQYF
TRBV9	TRBJ1-1	.	CASSPRDRLDTEAFF